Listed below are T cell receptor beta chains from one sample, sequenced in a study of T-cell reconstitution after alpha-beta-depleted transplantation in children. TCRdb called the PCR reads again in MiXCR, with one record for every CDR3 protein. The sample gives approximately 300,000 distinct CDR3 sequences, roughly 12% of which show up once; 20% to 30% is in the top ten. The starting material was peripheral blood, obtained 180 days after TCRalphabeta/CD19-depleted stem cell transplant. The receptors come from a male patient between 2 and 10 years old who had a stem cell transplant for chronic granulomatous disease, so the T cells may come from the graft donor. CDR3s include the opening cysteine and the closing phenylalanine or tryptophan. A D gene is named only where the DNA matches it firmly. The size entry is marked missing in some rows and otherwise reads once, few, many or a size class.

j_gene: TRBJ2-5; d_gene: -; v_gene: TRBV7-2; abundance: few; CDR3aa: CASSPDGPGSFTKETQYF; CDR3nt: TGTGCCAGCAGTCCCGACGGCCCGGGATCCTTTACGAAAGAGACCCAGTACTTC
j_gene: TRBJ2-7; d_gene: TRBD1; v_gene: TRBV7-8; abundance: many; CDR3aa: CTGTGSHEQYF; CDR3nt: TGCACCGGGACAGGGAGCCACGAGCAGTACTTC
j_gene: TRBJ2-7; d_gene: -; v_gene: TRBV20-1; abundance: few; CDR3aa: CSASPASRHEQYF; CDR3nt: TGCAGTGCTTCCCCAGCTAGCAGGCACGAGCAGTACTTC
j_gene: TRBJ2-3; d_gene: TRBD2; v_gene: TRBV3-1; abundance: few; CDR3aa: CASSASGLAGGGSDTQYF; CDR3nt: TGTGCCAGCAGCGCCTCGGGACTAGCGGGAGGAGGGTCAGATACGCAGTATTTT
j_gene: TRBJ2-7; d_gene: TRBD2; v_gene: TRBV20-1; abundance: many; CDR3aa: CSARSGRFPYEQYF; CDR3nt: TGCAGTGCCCGTAGCGGGAGGTTCCCCTACGAGCAGTACTTC
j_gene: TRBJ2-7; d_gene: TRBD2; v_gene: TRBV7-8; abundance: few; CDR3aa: CASSLGLLGLAGGFHEQYF; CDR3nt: TGTGCCAGCAGCTTAGGGCTCTTGGGACTAGCGGGAGGTTTCCACGAGCAGTACTTC
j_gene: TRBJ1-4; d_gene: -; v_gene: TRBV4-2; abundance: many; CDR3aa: CASSIRTTNEKLFF; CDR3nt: TGTGCCAGCAGCATTAGAACAACTAATGAAAAACTGTTTTTT
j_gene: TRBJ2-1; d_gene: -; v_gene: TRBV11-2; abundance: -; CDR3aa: CAGSLVRSGNEQFF; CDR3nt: TGTGCCGGCAGCTTAGTACGGAGCGGCAATGAGCAGTTCTTC
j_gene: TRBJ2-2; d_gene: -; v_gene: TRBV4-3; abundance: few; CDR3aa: CASSQQSHTGELFF; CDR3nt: TGCGCCAGCAGCCAACAAAGTCACACCGGGGAGCTGTTTTTT
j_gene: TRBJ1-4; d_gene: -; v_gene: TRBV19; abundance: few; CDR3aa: CASSSIDRLNEKLFF; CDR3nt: TGTGCCAGTAGTTCAATCGACAGGTTAAATGAAAAACTGTTTTTT
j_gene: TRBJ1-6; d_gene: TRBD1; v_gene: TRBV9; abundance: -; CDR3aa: CASSDTGGSSPLHF; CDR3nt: TGTGCCAGCAGCGACACAGGGGGCAGTTCACCCCTCCACTTT
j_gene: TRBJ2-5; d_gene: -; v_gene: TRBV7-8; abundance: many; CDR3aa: CASSLDSRSGTQYF; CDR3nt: TGTGCCAGCAGCTTAGATTCTCGCTCCGGGACCCAGTACTTC
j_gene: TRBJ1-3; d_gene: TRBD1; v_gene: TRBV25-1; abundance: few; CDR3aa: CASQGATVGNTIYF; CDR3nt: TGTGCCAGTCAGGGGGCAACGGTAGGAAACACCATATATTTT
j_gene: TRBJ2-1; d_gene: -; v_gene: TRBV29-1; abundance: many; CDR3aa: CSVVYFGRGGNEQFF; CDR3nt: TGCAGCGTTGTGTACTTCGGGAGAGGAGGCAATGAGCAGTTCTTC
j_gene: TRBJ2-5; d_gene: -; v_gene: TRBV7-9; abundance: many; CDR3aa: CASSTSLVETQYF; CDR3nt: TGTGCCAGCAGCACATCCTTGGTAGAGACCCAGTACTTC
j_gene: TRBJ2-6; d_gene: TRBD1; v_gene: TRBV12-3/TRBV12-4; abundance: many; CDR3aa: CASSAKGTGVGANVLTF; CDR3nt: TGTGCCAGCAGTGCTAAAGGGACAGGGGTCGGGGCCAACGTCCTGACTTTC
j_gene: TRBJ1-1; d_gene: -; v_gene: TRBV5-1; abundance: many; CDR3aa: CASSLGMGADTEAFF; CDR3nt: TGCGCCAGCAGCTTGGGTATGGGGGCGGACACTGAAGCTTTCTTT
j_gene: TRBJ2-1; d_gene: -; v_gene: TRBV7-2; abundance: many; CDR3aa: CASSLGRPYNEQFF; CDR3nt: TGTGCCAGCAGCTTGGGCAGGCCCTACAATGAGCAGTTCTTC
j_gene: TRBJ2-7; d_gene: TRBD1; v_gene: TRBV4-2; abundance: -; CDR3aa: CASTQGGQSYVQYF; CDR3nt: TGTGCCAGCACCCAAGGGGGACAGTCCTACGTGCAGTACTTC
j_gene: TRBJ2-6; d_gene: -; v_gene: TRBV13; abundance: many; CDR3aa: CASSLRIDVWSISGANVLTF; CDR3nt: TGTGCCAGCAGCTTAAGAATTGATGTGTGGTCAATCTCTGGGGCCAACGTCCTGACTTTC
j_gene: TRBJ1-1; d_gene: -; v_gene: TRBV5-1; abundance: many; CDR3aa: CASSLNTEAFF; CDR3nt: TGCGCCAGCAGCCTTAACACTGAAGCTTTCTTT
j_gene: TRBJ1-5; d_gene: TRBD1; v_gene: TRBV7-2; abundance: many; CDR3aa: CASSLGEGQAIGQPQHF; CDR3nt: TGTGCCAGCAGCTTAGGGGAGGGACAGGCGATAGGTCAGCCCCAGCATTTT
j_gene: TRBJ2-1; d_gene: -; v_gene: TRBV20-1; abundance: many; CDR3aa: CTVTDAGSNEQFF; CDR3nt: TGCACGGTTACCGATGCGGGGAGCAATGAGCAGTTCTTC
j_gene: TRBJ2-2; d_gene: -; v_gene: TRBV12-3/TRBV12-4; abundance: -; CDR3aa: CASSLFSGVVGELFF; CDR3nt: TGTGCCAGCAGTTTATTCTCGGGGGTCGTCGGGGAGCTGTTTTTT
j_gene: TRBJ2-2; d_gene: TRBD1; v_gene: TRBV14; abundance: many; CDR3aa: CASSQGPGTGNTGELFF; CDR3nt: TGTGCCAGCAGCCAGGGACCCGGGACAGGGAATACCGGGGAGCTGTTTTTT
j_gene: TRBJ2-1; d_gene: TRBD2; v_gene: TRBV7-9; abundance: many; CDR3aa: CASSLRRGADNEQFF; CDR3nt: TGTGCCAGCAGCTTACGGCGGGGGGCTGACAATGAGCAGTTCTTC
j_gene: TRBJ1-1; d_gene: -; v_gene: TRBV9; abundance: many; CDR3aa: CASSVTWNTEAFF; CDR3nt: TGTGCCAGCAGCGTAACATGGAACACTGAAGCTTTCTTT
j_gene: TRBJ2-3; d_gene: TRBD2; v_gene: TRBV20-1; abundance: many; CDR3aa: CSAQLAGGDTQYF; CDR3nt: TGCAGTGCCCAACTAGCGGGAGGGGATACGCAGTATTTT
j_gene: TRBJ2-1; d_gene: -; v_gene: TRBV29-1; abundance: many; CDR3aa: CSVHSPEPFTLF; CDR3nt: TGCAGCGTTCACAGCCCCGAGCCCTTCACCCTCTTC
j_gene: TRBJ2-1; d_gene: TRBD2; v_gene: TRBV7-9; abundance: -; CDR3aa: CASSLPGLATLAEQFF; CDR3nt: TGTGCCAGCAGCCTTCCGGGACTAGCGACTTTGGCTGAGCAGTTCTTC